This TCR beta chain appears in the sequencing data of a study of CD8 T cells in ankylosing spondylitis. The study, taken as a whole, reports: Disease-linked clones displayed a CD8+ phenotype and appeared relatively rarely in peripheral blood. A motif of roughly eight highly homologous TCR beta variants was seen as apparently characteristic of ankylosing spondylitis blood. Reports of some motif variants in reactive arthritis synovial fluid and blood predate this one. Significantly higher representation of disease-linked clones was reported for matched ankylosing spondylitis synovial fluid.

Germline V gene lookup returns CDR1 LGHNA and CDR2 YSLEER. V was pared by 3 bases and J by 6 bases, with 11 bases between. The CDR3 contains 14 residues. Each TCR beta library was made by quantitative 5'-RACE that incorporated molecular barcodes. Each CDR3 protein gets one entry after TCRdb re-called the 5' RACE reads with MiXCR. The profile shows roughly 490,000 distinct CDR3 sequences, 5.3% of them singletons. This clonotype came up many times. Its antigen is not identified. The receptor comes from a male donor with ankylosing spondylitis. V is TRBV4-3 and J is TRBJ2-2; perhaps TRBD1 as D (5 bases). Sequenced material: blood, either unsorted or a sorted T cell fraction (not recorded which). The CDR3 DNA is TGCGCCAGCAGCCAGCAGACAGTTTCCGGGGAGCTGTTTTTT. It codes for CASSQQTVSGELFF.